The 20 T cell receptor beta chains below were found in one sample sequenced in a study of cytotoxic CD8 clonotypes in ibrutinib-treated CLL. Repertoires were generated with immunoSEQ multiplex PCR, while TCRdb's copy carries only in-frame clones and drops some. The data contain more than 200,000 clones, more than 70% of them singletons. The sample in question was PBMCs, obtained after 12 months of ibrutinib treatment. Receptors originate from a human donor with chronic lymphocytic leukemia.

The chain couples TRBV7-2 to TRBJ2-1; TRBD2 matches 7 bases. CDR1 is SGHTA, CDR2 FQGNSA, per germline. The CDR3 contains 13 residues. V lost 4 bases, J lost 9 bases, and 6 bases stayed unmatched. The CDR3 DNA is TGTGCCAGCAGCTCGGGACTAAGGTCTGAGCAGTTCTTC. Amino acid sequence: CASSSGLRSEQFF.

V is TRBV27 and J is TRBJ2-7; TRBD1 matches at 8 bases. The germline V gene has CDR1 MNHEY and CDR2 SMNVEV (reference sequence). This CDR3 spans 15 amino acids. V lost 0 bases to trimming and J lost 4 bases; unmatched junction nucleotides: 5. Written as DNA, the CDR3 is TGTGCCAGCAGTTTATCGAGCGACAGGGGTTACGAGCAGTACTTC. Translated, it gives CASSLSSDRGYEQYF.

The rearrangement joins TRBV19 to TRBJ2-3; TRBD2 aligns across 8 bases. V gave up 6 bases and J gave up 0 bases; unmatched junction bases: 5. CDR3 length equals 15 residues. Germline values: CDR1 LNHDA, CDR2 SQIVND (reference sequence). The CDR3 coding sequence is TGTGCCAGTAGAACTAGCGGATCTAGCACAGATACGCAGTATTTT. It yields the protein CASRTSGSSTDTQYF.

The V and J genes are TRBV7-6 and TRBJ2-1, with 7 nucleotides matching TRBD1. After removal of 1 base from V and 4 bases from J, the junction contained 4 bases not matched to a gene. Germline loops: CDR1 SGHVS, CDR2 FNYEAQ. The CDR3 extends over 15 amino acids. The CDR3 DNA follows: TGTGCCAGCAGCTTAGGAGACAGGGATTACAATGAGCAGTTCTTC. Protein: CASSLGDRDYNEQFF.

This chain connects TRBV6-6 to TRBJ2-7, with 7 positions matching TRBD2. CDR3 length: 14 amino acids. Germline lookup yields CDR1 MNHNY and CDR2 SVGAGI (reference sequence). The ends lost 2 bases at V and 2 bases at J; junction bases unmatched: 3. CDR3 loop: CASSYRGTTYEQYF. For the CDR3, the DNA is TGTGCCAGCAGTTACAGAGGGACTACCTACGAGCAGTACTTC.

The CDR3 spells CASSFSGSYEQYF. Here the CDR3 DNA reads TGTGCCAGCAGTTTTTCGGGTTCCTACGAGCAGTACTTC. The V gene is TRBV27, the J gene TRBJ2-7; no clear D gene. CDR1 MNHEY and CDR2 SMNVEV come from the germline V gene (reference sequence). This CDR3 comprises 13 residues. V shed 3 bases and J shed 1 base, with 7 bases lying between them.

This clone has just one count. The gene calls are TRBV28 and TRBJ2-7; D gene ambiguous. The germline V gene has CDR1 MDHEN and CDR2 SYDVKM. V was cut by 6 bases and J by 4 bases, with 4 bases left in between. This CDR3 contains 10 residues. The CDR3 coding sequence is TGTGCCAGCAGACAGTACGAGCAGTACTTC. The encoded protein is CASRQYEQYF. Together with reference TRBV28 and TRBJ2-7, the CDR3 gives the full variable domain: DVKVTQSSRYLVKRTGEKVFLECVQDMDHENMFWYRQDPGLGLRLIYFSYDVKMKEKGDIPEGYSVSREKKERFSLILESASTNQTSMYLCASRQYEQYFGPGTRLTVT.

This clone was observed a handful of times. The chain combines TRBV6-4 with TRBJ2-3; no reliable D call. Germline V lookup: CDR1 MRHNA, CDR2 SNTAGT. The CDR3 loop spans 14 amino acids. V shed 2 bases and J shed 0 bases, with 6 bases lying between them. The CDR3 reads CASSDEASTDTQYF. The CDR3 nucleotides read TGTGCCAGCAGTGACGAGGCTAGCACAGATACGCAGTATTTT.

The chain is built from TRBV2 and TRBJ2-7, with D perhaps matching TRBD1 (7 bases). Germline CDR1 SNHLY, CDR2 FYNNEI. The CDR3 spans 14 residues. The ends were cut back, 6 bases at V and 2 bases at J, with 14 bases in the middle. CDR3: CASRGGQTAYEQYF. The CDR3 DNA is TGTGCCAGCAGGGGGGGACAGACAGCCTACGAGCAGTACTTC.

By share of the sample, this clone is medium-sized (0.01 to 0.1%). The V call is TRBV6-6, the J call TRBJ2-7, with D maybe TRBD1 (6 bases). The CDR3 is 14 amino acids. V lost 4 bases and J 6 bases, leaving 16 bases between the germline ends. The germline V gene has CDR1 MNHNY and CDR2 SVGAGI (reference sequence). CDR3 nucleotides: TGTGCCAGCAGTTTACAGGGTGGCGGATCCGAGCAGTACTTC. Protein sequence: CASSLQGGGSEQYF.

The chain's CDR3 is CASSYLGRTRDEQYF. CDR3 nucleotide sequence: TGTGCCAGCAGTTATCTCGGGCGGACCCGTGACGAGCAGTACTTC. The genes are TRBV6-5 and TRBJ2-7; D ambiguous. CDR3 length: 15 amino acids. Germline-derived CDR1 and CDR2 are MNHEY and SVGAGI. Trimming removed 3 bases at V and 5 bases at J, with 17 bases between.

The chain has TRBV27 and TRBJ1-4, with 8 bases aligning to TRBD1. The length of the CDR3 is 17 residues. Germline CDR1 MNHEY, CDR2 SMNVEV (reference sequence). With V trimmed by 5 bases and J by 5 bases, 13 bases remained unmatched. Written as DNA, the CDR3 is TGTGCCAGCAGTCCCCGGACAGGGCGAAGGATAAATGAAAAACTGTTTTTT. It codes for CASSPRTGRRINEKLFF. The variable domain in full, with the rest retrieved from reference TRBV27 and TRBJ1-4, is EAQVTQNPRYLITVTGKKLTVTCSQNMNHEYMSWYRQDPGLGLRQIYYSMNVEVTDKGDVPEGYKVSRKEKRNFPLILESPSPNQTSLYFCASSPRTGRRINEKLFFGSGTQLSVL.

The genes are TRBV4-1 and TRBJ1-4; D is uncertain. CDR1 is MGHRA, CDR2 YSYEKL, per germline. This CDR3 comprises 17 residues. With 1 base removed from V and 4 bases from J, the gap between germline ends came to 16 bases. DNA for the CDR3: TGCGCCAGCAGCCAAGCTTATCGGGGAGAAATTAATGAAAAACTGTTTTTT. This encodes CASSQAYRGEINEKLFF.

The V call is TRBV5-6, the J call TRBJ2-5; perhaps TRBD1 as D (5 bases). Germline V gene data show CDR1 as SGHDT and CDR2 as YYEEEE. V dropped 3 bases and J dropped 0 bases, with 12 bases sitting between them. This CDR3 has 15 residues. This CDR3 reads CASSSLVQDQETQYF. For the CDR3, the DNA is TGTGCCAGCAGCTCTCTCGTACAGGACCAAGAGACCCAGTACTTC.

The chain joins TRBV19 to TRBJ2-1; D is unclear. The CDR3 spans 15 residues. Between the trimmed V and J ends, which lost 5 bases and 0 bases, there was a span of 11 bases. CDR1 LNHDA and CDR2 SQIVND come from the germline V gene (reference sequence). In DNA form, the CDR3 reads TGTGCCAGTAGTGCGATTTCTAACTCCTACAATGAGCAGTTCTTC. This codes for CASSAISNSYNEQFF.

The rearrangement links TRBV10-1 to TRBJ2-2; D is unclear. V lost 8 bases and J 6 bases, leaving 13 bases between the germline ends. Germline CDR1 WNHNN, CDR2 SYGVQD (reference sequence). The CDR3 runs to 13 residues. CDR3 nucleotide sequence: TGCGCCAGCTCAACAAGCTGGTCCGGGGAGCTGTTTTTT. Translating it yields CASSTSWSGELFF.

The V and J genes are TRBV27 and TRBJ2-7; maybe TRBD2 (5 bases). V dropped 8 bases and J dropped 4 bases, with 18 bases sitting between them. The germline CDR1 and CDR2 sequences are MNHEY and SMNVEV (reference sequence). CDR3 length: 14 amino acids. CDR3 residues: CASRPRANVYEQYF. For the CDR3, the DNA is TGTGCCAGCCGCCCGAGGGCCAACGTATACGAGCAGTACTTC.

This clone was detected a few times. The rearrangement links TRBV30 to TRBJ1-5; D is possibly TRBD1 (6 bases). The CDR3 runs 14 residues. The V and J ends lost 1 base and 4 bases respectively, with 11 bases between them. Germline CDR1 and CDR2: GTSNPN and SVGIG (reference sequence). As DNA, the CDR3 is TGTGCCTGGAGTGGACAGGTGAAAAATCAGCCCCAGCATTTT. This translates into CAWSGQVKNQPQHF.

The chain recombines TRBV6-1 with TRBJ1-1; the match to TRBD1 covers 8 bases. With 2 bases clipped from V and 1 base from J, the junction kept 9 bases outside the gene matches. Germline CDR1 MNHNS, CDR2 SASEGT. The length of the CDR3 is 17 residues. The CDR3 sequence is CASSELAGGGGNTEAFF. DNA of the CDR3: TGTGCCAGCAGTGAACTTGCAGGGGGCGGTGGGAACACTGAAGCTTTCTTT.

The rearrangement uses TRBV5-8 and TRBJ2-3; no clear D gene. The V end lost 3 bases, the J end lost 4 bases, and 9 bases lay between the germline ends. CDR3 length equals 13 residues. Germline V gene lookup returns CDR1 SGHTS and CDR2 YDEGEE. The CDR3 DNA reads as TGTGCCAGCAGCTCCAGGATGGCAGATACGCAGTATTTT. Its translation: CASSSRMADTQYF.